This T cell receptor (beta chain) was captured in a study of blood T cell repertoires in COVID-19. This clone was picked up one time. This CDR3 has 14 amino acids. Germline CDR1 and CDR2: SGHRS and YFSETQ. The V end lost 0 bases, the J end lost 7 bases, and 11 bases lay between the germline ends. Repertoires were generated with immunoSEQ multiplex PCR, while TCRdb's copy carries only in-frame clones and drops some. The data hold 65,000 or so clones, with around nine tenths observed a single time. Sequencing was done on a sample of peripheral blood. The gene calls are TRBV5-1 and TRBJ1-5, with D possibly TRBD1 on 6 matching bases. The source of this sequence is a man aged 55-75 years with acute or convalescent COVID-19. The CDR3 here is CASSLGGGIQPQHF. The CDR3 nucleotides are TGCGCCAGCAGCTTGGGAGGGGGTATCCAGCCCCAGCATTTT.